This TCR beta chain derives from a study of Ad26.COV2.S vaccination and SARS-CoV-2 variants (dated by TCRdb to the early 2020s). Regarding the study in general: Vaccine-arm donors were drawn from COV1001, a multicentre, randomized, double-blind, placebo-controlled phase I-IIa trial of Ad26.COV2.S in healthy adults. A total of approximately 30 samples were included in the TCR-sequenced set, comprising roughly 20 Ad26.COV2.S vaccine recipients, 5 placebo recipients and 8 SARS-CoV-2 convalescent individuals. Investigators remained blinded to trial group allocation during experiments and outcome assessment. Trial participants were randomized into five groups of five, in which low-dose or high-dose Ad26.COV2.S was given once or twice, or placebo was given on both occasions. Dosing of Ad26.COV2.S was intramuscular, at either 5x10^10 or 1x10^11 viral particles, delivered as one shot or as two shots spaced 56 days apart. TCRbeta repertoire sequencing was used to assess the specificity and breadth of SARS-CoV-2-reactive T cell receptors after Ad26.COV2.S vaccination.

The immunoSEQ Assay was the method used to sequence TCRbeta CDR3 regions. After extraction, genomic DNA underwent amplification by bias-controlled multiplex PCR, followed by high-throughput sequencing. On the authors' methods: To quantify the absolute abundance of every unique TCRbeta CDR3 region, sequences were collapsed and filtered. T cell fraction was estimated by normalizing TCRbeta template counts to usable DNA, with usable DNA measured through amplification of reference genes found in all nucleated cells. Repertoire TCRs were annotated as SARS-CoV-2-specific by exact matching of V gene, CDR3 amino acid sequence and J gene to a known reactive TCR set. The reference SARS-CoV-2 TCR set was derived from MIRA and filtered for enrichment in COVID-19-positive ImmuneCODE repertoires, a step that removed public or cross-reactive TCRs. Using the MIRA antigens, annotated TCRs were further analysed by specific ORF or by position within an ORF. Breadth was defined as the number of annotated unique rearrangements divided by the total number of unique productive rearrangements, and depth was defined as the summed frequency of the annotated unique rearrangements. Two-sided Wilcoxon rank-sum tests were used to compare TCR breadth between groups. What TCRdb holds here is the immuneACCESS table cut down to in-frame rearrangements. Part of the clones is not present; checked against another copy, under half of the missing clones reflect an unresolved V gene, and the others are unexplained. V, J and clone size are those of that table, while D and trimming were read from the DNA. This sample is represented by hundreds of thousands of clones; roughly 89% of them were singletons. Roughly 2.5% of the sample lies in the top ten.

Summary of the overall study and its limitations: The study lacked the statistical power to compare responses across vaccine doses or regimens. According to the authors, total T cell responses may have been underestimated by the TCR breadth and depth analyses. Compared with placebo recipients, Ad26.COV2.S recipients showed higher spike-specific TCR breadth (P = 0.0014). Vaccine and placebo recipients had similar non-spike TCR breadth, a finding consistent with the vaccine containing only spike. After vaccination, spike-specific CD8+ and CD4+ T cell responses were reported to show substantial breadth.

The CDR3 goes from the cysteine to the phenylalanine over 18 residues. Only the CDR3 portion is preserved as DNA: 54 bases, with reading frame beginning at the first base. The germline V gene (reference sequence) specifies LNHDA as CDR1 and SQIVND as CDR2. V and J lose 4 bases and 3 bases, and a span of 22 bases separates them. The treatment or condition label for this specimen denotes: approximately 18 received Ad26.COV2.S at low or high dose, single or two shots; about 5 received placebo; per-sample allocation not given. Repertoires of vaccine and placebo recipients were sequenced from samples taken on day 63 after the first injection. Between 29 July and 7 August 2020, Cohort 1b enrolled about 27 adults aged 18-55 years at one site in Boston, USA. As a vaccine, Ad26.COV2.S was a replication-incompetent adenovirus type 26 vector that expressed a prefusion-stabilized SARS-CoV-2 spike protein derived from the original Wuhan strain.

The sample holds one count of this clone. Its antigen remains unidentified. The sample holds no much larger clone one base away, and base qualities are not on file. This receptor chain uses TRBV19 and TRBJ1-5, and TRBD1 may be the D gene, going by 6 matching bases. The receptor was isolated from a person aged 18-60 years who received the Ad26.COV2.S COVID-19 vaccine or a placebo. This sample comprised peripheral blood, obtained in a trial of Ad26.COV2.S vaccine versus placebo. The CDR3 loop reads CASSRRTETAYNNQPQHF. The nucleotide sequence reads TGTGCCAGTAGTAGAAGGACAGAAACCGCTTATAACAATCAGCCCCAGCATTTT. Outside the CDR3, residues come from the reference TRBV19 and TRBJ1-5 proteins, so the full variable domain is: DGGITQSPKYLFRKEGQNVTLSCEQNLNHDAMYWYRQDPGQGLRLIYYSQIVNDFQKGDIAEGYSVSREKKESFPLTVTSAQKNPTAFYLCASSRRTETAYNNQPQHFGDGTRLSIL.